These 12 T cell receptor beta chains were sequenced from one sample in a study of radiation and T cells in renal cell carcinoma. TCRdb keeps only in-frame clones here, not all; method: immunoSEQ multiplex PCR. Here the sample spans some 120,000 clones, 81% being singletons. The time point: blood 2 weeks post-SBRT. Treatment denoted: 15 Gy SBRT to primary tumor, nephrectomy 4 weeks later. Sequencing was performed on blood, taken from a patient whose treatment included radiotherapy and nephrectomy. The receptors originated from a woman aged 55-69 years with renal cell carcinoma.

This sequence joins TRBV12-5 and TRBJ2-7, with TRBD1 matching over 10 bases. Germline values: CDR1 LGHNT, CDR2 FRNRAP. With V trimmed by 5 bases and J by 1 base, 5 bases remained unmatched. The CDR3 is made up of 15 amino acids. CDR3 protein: CASGLSGQGSYEQYF. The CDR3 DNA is TGTGCTAGTGGTCTCTCGGGACAGGGGTCCTACGAGCAGTACTTC. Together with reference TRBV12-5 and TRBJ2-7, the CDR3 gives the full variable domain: DARVTQTPRHKVTEMGQEVTMRCQPILGHNTVFWYRQTMMQGLELLAYFRNRAPLDDSGMPKDRFSAEMPDATLATLKIQPSEPRDSAVYFCASGLSGQGSYEQYFGPGTRLTVT.

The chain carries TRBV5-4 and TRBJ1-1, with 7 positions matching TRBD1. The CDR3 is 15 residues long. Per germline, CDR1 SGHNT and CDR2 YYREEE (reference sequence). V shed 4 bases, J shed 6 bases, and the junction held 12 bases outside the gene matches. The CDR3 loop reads CASSQDPGTVPEAFF. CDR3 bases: TGTGCCAGCAGCCAAGATCCTGGGACAGTCCCTGAAGCTTTCTTT.

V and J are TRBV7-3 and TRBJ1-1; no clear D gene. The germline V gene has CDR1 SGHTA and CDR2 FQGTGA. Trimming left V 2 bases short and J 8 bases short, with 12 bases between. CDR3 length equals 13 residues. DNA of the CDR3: TGTGCCAGCAGCTTACCAGGACTCGAGGAAGCTTTCTTT. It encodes CASSLPGLEEAFF.

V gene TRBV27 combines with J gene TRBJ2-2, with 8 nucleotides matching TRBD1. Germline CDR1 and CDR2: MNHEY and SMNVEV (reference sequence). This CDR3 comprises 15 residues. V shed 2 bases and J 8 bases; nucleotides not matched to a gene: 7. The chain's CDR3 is CASSLDRGMGGELFF. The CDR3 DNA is TGTGCCAGCAGTTTAGACAGGGGCATGGGAGGGGAGCTGTTTTTT.

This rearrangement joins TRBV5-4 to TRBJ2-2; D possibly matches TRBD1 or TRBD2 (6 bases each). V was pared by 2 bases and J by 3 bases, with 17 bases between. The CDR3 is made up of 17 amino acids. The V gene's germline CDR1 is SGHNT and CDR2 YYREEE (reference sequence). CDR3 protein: CASSFPPAGGDTGELFF. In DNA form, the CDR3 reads TGTGCCAGCAGCTTCCCCCCGGCCGGGGGCGACACCGGGGAGCTGTTTTTT.

CDR3 bases: TGTGCCAGCAGTTGGCGACTAGCGGGGTTCACAGATACGCAGTATTTT. The encoded protein is CASSWRLAGFTDTQYF. V usage is TRBV6-5 and J usage is TRBJ2-3; TRBD2 matches 11 bases. The trim removed 4 bases at V and 2 bases at J, leaving 5 bases unmatched. Germline loops: CDR1 MNHEY, CDR2 SVGAGI. This CDR3 is built from 16 residues.

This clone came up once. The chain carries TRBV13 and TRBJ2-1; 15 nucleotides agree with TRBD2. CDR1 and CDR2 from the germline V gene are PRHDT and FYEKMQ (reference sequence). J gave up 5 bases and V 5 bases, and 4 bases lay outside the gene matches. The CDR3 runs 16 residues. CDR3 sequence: CASSQRTSGGDNEQFF. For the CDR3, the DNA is TGTGCCAGCAGCCAGAGGACTAGCGGGGGGGACAATGAGCAGTTCTTC.

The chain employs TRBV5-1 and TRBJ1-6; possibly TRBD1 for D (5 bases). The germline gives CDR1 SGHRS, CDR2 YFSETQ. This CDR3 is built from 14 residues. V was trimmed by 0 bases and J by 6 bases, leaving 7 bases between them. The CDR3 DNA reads TGCGCCAGCAGCTTGGGCAGGGTTAATTCACCCCTCCACTTT. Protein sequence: CASSLGRVNSPLHF.

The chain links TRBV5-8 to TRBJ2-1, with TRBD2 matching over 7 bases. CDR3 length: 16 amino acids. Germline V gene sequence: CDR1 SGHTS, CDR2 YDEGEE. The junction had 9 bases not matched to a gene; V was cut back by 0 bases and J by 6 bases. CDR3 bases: TGTGCCAGCAGCTTGGAGTGGACTAGTCCTTTCAATGAGCAGTTCTTC. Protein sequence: CASSLEWTSPFNEQFF. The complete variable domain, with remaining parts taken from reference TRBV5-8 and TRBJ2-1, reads EAGVTQSPTHLIKTRGQQATLRCSPISGHTSVYWYQQALGLGLQFLLWYDEGEERNRGNFPPRFSGRQFPNYSSELNVNALELEDSALYLCASSLEWTSPFNEQFFGPGTRLTVL.

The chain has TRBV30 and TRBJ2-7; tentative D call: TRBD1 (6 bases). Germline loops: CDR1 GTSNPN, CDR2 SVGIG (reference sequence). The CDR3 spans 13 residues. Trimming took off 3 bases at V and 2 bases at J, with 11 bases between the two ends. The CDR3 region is CAWRLTGTYEQYF. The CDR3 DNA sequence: TGTGCCTGGAGACTCACAGGGACCTACGAGCAGTACTTC.

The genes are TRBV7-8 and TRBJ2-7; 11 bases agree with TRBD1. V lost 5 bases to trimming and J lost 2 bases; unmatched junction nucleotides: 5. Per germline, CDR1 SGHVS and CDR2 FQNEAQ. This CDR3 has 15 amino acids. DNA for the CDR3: TGTGCCAGCAGCCTGGGGACAGGGGGTCCCTACGAGCAGTACTTC. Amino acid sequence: CASSLGTGGPYEQYF. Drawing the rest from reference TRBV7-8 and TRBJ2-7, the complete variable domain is GAGVSQSPRYKVAKRGQDVALRCDPISGHVSLFWYQQALGQGPEFLTYFQNEAQLDKSGLPSDRFFAERPEGSVSTLKIQRTQQEDSAVYLCASSLGTGGPYEQYFGPGTRLTVT.

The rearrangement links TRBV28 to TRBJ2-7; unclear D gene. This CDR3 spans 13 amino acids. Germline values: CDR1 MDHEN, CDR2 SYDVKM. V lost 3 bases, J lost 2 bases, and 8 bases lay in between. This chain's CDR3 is CASSLRIAYEQYF. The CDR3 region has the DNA TGTGCCAGCAGTTTGAGGATCGCCTACGAGCAGTACTTC.